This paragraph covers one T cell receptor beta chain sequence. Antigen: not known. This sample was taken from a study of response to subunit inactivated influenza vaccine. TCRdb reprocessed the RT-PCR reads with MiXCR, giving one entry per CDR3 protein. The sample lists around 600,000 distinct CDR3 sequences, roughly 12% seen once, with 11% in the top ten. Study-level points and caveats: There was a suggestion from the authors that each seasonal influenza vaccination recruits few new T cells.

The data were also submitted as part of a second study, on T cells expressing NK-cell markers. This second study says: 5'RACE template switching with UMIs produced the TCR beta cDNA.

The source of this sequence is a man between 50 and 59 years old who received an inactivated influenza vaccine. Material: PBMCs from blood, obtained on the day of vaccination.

The CDR3 DNA follows: TGTGCCAGCAGCTTGGCCGGGTTCCCCCGGCCTAAGGAGCAGTACTTC. Its translation: CASSLAGFPRPKEQYF. V is TRBV5-6 and J is TRBJ2-7; D remains ambiguous. Trimming removed 0 bases at V and 7 bases at J, with 20 bases between. The CDR3 spans 16 residues. CDR1 and CDR2 (germline): SGHDT, YYEEEE.